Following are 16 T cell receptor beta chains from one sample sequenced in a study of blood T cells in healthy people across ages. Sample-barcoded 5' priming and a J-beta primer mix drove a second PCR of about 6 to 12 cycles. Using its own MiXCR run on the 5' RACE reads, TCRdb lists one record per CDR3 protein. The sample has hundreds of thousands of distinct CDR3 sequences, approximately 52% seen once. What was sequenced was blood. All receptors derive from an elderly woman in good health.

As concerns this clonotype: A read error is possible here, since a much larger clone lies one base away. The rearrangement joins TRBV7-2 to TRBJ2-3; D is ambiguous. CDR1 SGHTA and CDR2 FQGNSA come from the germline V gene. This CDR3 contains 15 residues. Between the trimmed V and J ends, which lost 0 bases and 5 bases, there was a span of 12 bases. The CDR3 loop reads CASSLARLVVDTQYF. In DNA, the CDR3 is TGTGCCAGCAGCTTAGCTAGGCTTGTCGTAGATACGCAGTATTTT. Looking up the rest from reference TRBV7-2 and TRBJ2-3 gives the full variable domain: GAGVSQSPSNKVTEKGKDVELRCDPISGHTALYWYRQSLGQGLEFLIYFQGNSAPDKSGLPSDRFSAERTGGSVSTLTIQRTQQEDSAVYLCASSLARLVVDTQYFGPGTRLTVL.

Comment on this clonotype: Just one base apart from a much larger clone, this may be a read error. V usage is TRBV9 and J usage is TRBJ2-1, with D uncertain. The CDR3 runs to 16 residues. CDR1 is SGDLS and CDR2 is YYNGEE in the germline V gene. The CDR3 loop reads CASSVTGRRYYNGQFF. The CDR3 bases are TGTGCCAGCAGCGTGACGGGTCGGCGCTACTACAATGGGCAGTTCTTC.

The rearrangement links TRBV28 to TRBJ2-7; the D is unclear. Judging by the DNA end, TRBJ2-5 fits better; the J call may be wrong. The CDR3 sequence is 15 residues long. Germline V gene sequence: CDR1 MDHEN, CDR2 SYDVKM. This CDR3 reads CASSLSTILGETQYF. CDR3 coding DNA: TGTGCCAGCAGTTTGTCGACCATTTTGGGGGAGACCCAGTACTTC.

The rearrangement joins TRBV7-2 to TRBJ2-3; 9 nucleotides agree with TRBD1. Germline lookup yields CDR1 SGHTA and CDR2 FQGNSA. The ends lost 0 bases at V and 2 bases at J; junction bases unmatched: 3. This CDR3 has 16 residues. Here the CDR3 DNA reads TGTGCCAGCAGCTTAGCGCGACAGGGGGTCACAGATACGCAGTATTTT. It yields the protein CASSLARQGVTDTQYF.

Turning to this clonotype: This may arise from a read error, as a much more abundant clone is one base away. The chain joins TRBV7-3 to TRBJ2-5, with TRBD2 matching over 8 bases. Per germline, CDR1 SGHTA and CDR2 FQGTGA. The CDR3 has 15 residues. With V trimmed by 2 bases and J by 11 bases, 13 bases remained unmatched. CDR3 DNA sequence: TGTGCCAGCAGCTTATCGGGGGGGGTTGGGAATGAGCAGTACTTC. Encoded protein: CASSLSGGVGNEQYF.

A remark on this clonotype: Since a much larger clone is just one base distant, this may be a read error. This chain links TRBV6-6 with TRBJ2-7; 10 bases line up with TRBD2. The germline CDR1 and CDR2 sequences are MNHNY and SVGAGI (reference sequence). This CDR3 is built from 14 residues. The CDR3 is CAGSSLAGAYEQYF. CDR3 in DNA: TGTGCCGGCAGTTCTCTAGCGGGGGCCTACGAGCAGTACTTC.

This CDR3 is CASSEASRGTDTQYF. Here the CDR3 DNA reads TGTGCCAGCAGTGAAGCTAGCAGGGGCACAGATACGCAGTATTTT. The chain recombines TRBV2 with TRBJ2-3, with D perhaps TRBD1 (5 bases). CDR3 length: 15 amino acids. Trimming cost V 0 bases and J 1 base, with 8 bases left between them. CDR1 and CDR2 from the germline V gene are SNHLY and FYNNEI.

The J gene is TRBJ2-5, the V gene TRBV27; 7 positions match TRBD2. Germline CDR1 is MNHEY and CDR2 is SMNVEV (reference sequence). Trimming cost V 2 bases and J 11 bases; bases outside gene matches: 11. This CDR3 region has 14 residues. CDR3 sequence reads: CASSLRLADPEQYF. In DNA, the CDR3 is TGTGCCAGCAGTTTAAGACTAGCCGATCCTGAGCAGTACTTC.

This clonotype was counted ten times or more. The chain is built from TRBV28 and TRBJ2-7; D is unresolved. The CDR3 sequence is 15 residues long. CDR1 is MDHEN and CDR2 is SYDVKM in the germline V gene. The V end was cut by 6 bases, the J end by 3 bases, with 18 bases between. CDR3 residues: CASSLIGRNGYEQYF. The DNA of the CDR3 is TGTGCCAGCAGCCTCATCGGACGTAACGGCTACGAGCAGTACTTC.

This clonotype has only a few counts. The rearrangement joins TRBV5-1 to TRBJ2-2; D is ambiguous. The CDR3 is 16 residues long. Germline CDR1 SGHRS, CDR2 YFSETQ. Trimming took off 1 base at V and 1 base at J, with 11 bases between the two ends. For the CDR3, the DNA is TGCGCCAGCAGCTTGAGGCCCGTGGGGAACACCGGGGAGCTGTTTTTT. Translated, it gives CASSLRPVGNTGELFF.

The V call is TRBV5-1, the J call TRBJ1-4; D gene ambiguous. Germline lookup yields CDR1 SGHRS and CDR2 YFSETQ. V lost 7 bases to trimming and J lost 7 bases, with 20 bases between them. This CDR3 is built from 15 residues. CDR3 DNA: TGCGCCAGCCCGACCTCTAGGTCCCTGGTTGAAAAACTGTTTTTT. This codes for CASPTSRSLVEKLFF.

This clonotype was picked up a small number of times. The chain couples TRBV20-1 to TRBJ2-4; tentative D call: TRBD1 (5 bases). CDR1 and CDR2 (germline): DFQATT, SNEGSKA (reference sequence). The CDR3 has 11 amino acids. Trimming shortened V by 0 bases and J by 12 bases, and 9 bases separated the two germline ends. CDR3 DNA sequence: TGCAGTGCTAGAGAGGGGCGAGCTCAGTACTTC. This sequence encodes CSAREGRAQYF.

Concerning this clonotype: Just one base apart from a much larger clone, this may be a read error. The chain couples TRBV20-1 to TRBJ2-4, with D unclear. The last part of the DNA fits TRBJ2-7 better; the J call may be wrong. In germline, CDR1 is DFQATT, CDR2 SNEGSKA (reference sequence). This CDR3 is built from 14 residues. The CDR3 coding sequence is TGCAGTGCTAGAGATCAAACACATGTCCACGAGCAGTACTTC. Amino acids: CSARDQTHVHEQYF.

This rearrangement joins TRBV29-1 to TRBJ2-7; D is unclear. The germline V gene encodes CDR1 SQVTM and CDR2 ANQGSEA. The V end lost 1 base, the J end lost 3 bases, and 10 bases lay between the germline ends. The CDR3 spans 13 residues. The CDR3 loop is CSVEGQSNYEQYF. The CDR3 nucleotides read TGCAGCGTTGAAGGTCAGAGCAACTACGAGCAGTACTTC.

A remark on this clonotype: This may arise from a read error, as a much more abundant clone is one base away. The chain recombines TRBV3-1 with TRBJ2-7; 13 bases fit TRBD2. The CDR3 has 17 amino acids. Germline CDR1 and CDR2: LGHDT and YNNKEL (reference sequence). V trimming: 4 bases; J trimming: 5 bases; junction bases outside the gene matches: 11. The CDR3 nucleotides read TGTGCCAGCAGCCTAAGGTCGGGGACTAGCGGGATTAACGAGCAGTACTTC. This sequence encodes CASSLRSGTSGINEQYF.

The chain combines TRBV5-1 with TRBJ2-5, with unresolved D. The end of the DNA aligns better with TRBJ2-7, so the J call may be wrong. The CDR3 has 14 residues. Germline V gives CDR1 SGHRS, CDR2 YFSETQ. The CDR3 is CASSPGVPLYEQYF. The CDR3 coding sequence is TGCGCCAGCAGCCCGGGCGTTCCCCTCTACGAGCAGTACTTC.